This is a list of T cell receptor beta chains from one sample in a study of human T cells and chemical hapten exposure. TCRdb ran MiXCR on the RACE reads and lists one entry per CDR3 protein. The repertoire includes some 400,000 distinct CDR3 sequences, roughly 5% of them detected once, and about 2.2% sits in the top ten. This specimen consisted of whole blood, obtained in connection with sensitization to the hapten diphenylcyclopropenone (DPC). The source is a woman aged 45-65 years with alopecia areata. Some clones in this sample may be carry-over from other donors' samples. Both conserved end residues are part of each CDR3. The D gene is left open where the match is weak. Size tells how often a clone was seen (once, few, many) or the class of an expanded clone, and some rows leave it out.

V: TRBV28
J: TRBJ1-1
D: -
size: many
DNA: TGTGCCAGCAGTTTTACAATGAACACTGAAGCTTTCTTT
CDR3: CASSFTMNTEAFF

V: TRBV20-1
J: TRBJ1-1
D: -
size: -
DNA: TGCAGTGCGGATCGTCAGGCGGGCACTGAAGCTTTCTTT
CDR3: CSADRQAGTEAFF

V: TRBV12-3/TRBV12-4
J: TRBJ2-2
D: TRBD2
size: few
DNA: TGTGCCAGCAGTAGTGAAGGACTAGCGGGAGTGCACGGGGAGCTGTTTTTT
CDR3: CASSSEGLAGVHGELFF

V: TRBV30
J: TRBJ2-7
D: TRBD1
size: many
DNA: TGTGCCTGGAGTGTAAGGGGGCGGAGAGCGAACTCCTACGAGCAGTACTTC
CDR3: CAWSVRGRRANSYEQYF

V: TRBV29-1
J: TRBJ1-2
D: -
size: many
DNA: TGCAGCGTTGAAGAAGGCGAGGAGGCCTATGGCTACACCTTC
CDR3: CSVEEGEEAYGYTF

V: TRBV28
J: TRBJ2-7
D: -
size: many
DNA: TGTGCCAGCAGTTCCCCCGGAATCACCGTGCAGTACTTC
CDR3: CASSSPGITVQYF

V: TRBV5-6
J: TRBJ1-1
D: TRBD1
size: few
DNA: TGTGCCAGCGGCAGGGGGGAGTTCACTGAAGCTTTCTTT
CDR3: CASGRGEFTEAFF

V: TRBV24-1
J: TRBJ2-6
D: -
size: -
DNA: TGTGCCACCAGTGAGAGCCCCGGGGCCAACGTCCTGACTTTC
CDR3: CATSESPGANVLTF

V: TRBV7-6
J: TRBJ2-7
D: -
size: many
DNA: TGTGCCAGCAGCTTTGGAGACTCGAGCTACGAGCAGTACTTC
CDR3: CASSFGDSSYEQYF

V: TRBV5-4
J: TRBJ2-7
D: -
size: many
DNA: TGTGCCAGCAGCTTGGCGGGGGACTCTTACGAGCAGTACTTC
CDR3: CASSLAGDSYEQYF

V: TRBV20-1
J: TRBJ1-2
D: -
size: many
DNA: TGCAGTGCTAGAGATAACGGGCAGGGTCTAGAAGGCTACACCTTC
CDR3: CSARDNGQGLEGYTF

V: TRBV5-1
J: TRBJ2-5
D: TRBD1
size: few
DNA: TGCGCCAGCAGCAAGACAGGGCCCCAAGAGACCCAGTACTTC
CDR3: CASSKTGPQETQYF

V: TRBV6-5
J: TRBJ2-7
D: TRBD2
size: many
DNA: TGTGCCAGCAGTTACGCCGGGACTAGCGGGAGCTCCTACGAGCAGTACTTC
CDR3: CASSYAGTSGSSYEQYF

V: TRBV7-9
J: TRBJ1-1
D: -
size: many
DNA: TGTGCCAGCAGCTTGGAAAGGACGGCTTTCTTT
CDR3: CASSLERTAFF

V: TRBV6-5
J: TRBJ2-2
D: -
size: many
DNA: TGTGCCAGCACGCTGCTGACTAGTGTGGTCGGGGAGCTGTTTTTT
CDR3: CASTLLTSVVGELFF